The clone carrying this TCR beta chain was observed a handful of times. No antigen is known for it. This CDR3 is built from 17 residues. Per germline, CDR1 MDHEN and CDR2 SYDVKM. The germline V and J ends were trimmed by 6 bases and 0 bases, with 18 bases remaining between them. TCRdb recomputed calls from the reads with MiXCR, one row per CDR3 protein. The table lists about 310,000 distinct CDR3 sequences, about a tenth of them singletons, with over 2.5% in the top ten. This sample is drawn from a study of T cell repertoires in cytomegalovirus infection. Across the study: A matching HLA type, together with CMV infection, was signaled by public TCR beta signatures.

Points from the study as a whole: The cumulative frequency of public TCR beta families identified carriers of CMV plus the relevant HLA. Clonotypes of TCR beta that were HLA-C-restricted and CMV-specific dominated the ex vivo response.

This clonotype was obtained from a human donor in good health (CMV status not recorded). Some clones in this sample may be carry-over from other donors' samples. The gene calls are TRBV28 and TRBJ2-1; D might be TRBD2 (7 bases). What was sequenced was PBMCs. CDR3 protein: CASRTSRGASSYNEQFF. Written as DNA, the CDR3 is TGTGCCAGCAGGACTTCACGGGGGGCCAGCTCCTACAATGAGCAGTTCTTC. Based on the CDR3 plus reference TRBV28 and TRBJ2-1, the full variable domain is DVKVTQSSRYLVKRTGEKVFLECVQDMDHENMFWYRQDPGLGLRLIYFSYDVKMKEKGDIPEGYSVSREKKERFSLILESASTNQTSMYLCASRTSRGASSYNEQFFGPGTRLTVL.